This note documents a single TCR beta chain sequence. Antigen unknown. This sample is part of a study of T cell responses to AZD1222 COVID-19 vaccine. Notes on the study in general: Regions 160-218 and 743-854 held dominance among vaccine-associated CD4 TCRs, which spanned spike.

Profiled with immunoSEQ multiplex PCR; TCRdb holds only in-frame clones, not every one. Of about 73,000 clones in the sample, around 88% were seen once. The CDR3 has 16 amino acids. Trimming removed 1 base from V and 1 base from J, with 13 bases in between. The germline V gene has CDR1 MNHEY and CDR2 SMNVEV (reference sequence). This TCR was sampled from an adult in good health. The chain links TRBV27 to TRBJ1-1, with D hard to call. Sequencing used peripheral blood, obtained on day 0 of AZD1222 vaccination. CDR3 amino acids: CASSLYTRSENTEAFF. The CDR3 nucleotides are TGTGCCAGCAGTTTATATACCAGGTCGGAGAACACTGAAGCTTTCTTT.